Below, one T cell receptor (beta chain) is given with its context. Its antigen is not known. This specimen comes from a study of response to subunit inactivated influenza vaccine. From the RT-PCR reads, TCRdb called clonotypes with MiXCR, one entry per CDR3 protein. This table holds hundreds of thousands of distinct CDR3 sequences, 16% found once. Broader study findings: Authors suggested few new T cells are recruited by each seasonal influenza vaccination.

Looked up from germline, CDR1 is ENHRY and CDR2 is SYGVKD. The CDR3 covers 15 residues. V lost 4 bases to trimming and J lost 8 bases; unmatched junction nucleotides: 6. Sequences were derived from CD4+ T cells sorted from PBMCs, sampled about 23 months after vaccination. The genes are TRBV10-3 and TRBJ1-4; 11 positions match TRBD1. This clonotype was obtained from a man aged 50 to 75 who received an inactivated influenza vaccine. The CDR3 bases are TGTGCCATCAGTGCCGCCGGGACAGGGGGAGAAAAACTGTTTTTT. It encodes CAISAAGTGGEKLFF.